Each of the 29 T cell receptor beta chains below was sequenced from the same sample in a study of cytomegalovirus exposure and HLA in healthy donors. The PCR employed 60 Vbeta primers together with 13 Jbeta primers. The table came from immunoSEQ multiplex PCR; TCRdb's copy has only in-frame clones and leaves some out. The profile shows about 160,000 clones, about 79% of them singletons. The sequencing sample was made of PBMCs. The receptors derive from a woman aged 45-65 years in good health and CMV-seropositive.

This CDR3 is CASSPPGGAATGELFF. DNA of the CDR3: TGTGCCAGCAGCCCGCCGGGGGGGGCAGCCACCGGGGAGCTGTTTTTT. The rearrangement uses TRBV7-2 and TRBJ2-2; 8 bases align to TRBD2. Germline CDR1 SGHTA, CDR2 FQGNSA. The V and J ends lost 5 bases and 4 bases, in that order; junction bases with no gene match: 9. This CDR3 comprises 16 residues.

The chain links TRBV11-2 to TRBJ1-5; D may be TRBD1 (6 bases). This CDR3 is 12 amino acids long. Per germline, CDR1 SGHAT and CDR2 FQNNGV. The V gene lost 5 bases and the J gene lost 9 bases, with 11 bases spanning the gap. CDR3 sequence: CASSNLGGPQHF. The CDR3 DNA reads as TGTGCCAGCAGCAACCTAGGGGGGCCCCAGCATTTT.

In DNA form, the CDR3 reads TGTGCCAGCAGGCCTTCGGGGCAGGGGTATGGCTACACCTTC. It is translated as CASRPSGQGYGYTF. The V gene is TRBV28, the J gene TRBJ1-2, with D possibly TRBD1 on 6 matching bases. V lost 6 bases and J 5 bases, leaving 16 bases between the germline ends. CDR3 length: 14 amino acids. Per the germline V gene, CDR1 is MDHEN and CDR2 is SYDVKM.

The V gene is TRBV7-9, the J gene TRBJ2-7; D is perhaps TRBD2 (6 bases). V shed 1 base and J shed 7 bases, with 11 bases lying between them. This CDR3 has 13 residues. Germline V CDR1 and CDR2: SEHNR, FQNEAQ (reference sequence). The CDR3 spells CASSLGEEPEQYF. The CDR3 DNA sequence: TGTGCCAGCAGCTTAGGGGAGGAGCCAGAGCAGTACTTC. The full variable domain, completed using reference TRBV7-9 and TRBJ2-7, is DTGVSQNPRHKITKRGQNVTFRCDPISEHNRLYWYRQTLGQGPEFLTYFQNEAQLEKSRLLSDRFSAERPKGSFSTLEIQRTEQGDSAMYLCASSLGEEPEQYFGPGTRLTVT.

The chain has TRBV6-1 and TRBJ1-6; D might be TRBD1 (6 bases). The V end was cut by 10 bases, the J end by 6 bases, with 13 bases between. The CDR3 runs 13 residues. Per the germline V gene, CDR1 is MNHNS and CDR2 is SASEGT. The CDR3 nucleotides read TGTGCCACCCTCCCAGGGGTTAATTCACCCCTCCACTTT. The encoded protein is CATLPGVNSPLHF.

V usage is TRBV15 and J usage is TRBJ2-3; 8 bases line up with TRBD2. Trimming at V came to 4 bases and at J to 4 bases, leaving 7 bases not matched to a gene. Germline values: CDR1 LNHNV, CDR2 YYDKDF (reference sequence). The length of the CDR3 is 15 residues. The CDR3 DNA sequence: TGTGCCACCAGCACAGCGGGAGTAGGGGCAGATACGCAGTATTTT. Translating it yields CATSTAGVGADTQYF.

The chain employs TRBV7-2 and TRBJ1-5; no firm D call. The germline V gene has CDR1 SGHTA and CDR2 FQGNSA. V gave up 4 bases and J gave up 9 bases, with 10 bases separating them. The length of the CDR3 is 12 residues. For the CDR3, the DNA is TGTGCCAGCAGCTCCTTCGGAGGGCCCCAGCATTTT. Amino acids: CASSSFGGPQHF.

V is TRBV10-3 and J is TRBJ1-2; D might be TRBD1 (6 bases). The germline V and J ends were trimmed by 0 bases and 3 bases, with 11 bases remaining between them. The CDR3 totals 15 residues. Germline loops: CDR1 ENHRY, CDR2 SYGVKD. CDR3 loop: CAISESARGDYGYTF. The CDR3 nucleotides read TGTGCCATCAGTGAGTCGGCCAGGGGTGACTATGGCTACACCTTC.

A single count supports this clone. Other nucleotide sequences in the sample specify the same CDR3. The chain is built from TRBV5-1 and TRBJ2-3; TRBD2 aligns across 8 bases. Germline CDR1 is SGHRS and CDR2 is YFSETQ. The CDR3 covers 15 residues. V was clipped by 2 bases and J by 0 bases; unmatched bases: 2. The CDR3 coding sequence is TGCGCCAGCAGCTTTAGCGGGGCCAGCACAGATACGCAGTATTTT. Protein: CASSFSGASTDTQYF.

The chain combines TRBV15 with TRBJ1-2; tentatively, D is TRBD1 (6 bases). Germline assignment: CDR1 LNHNV and CDR2 YYDKDF (reference sequence). CDR3 length: 15 residues. V was cut by 5 bases and J by 0 bases, with 13 bases left in between. The CDR3 bases are TGTGCCACCAGCGGAACAGGGTCGTCTAACTATGGCTACACCTTC. Protein sequence: CATSGTGSSNYGYTF.

The J gene is TRBJ2-3, the V gene TRBV7-9; the D gene is possibly TRBD1 (6 bases). The V end lost 5 bases, the J end lost 3 bases, and 21 bases lay between the germline ends. CDR1 is SEHNR and CDR2 is FQNEAQ in the germline V gene (reference sequence). The CDR3 extends over 17 amino acids. CDR3 residues: CASSAIGRGSRTDTQYF. In DNA, the CDR3 is TGTGCCAGCAGCGCGATCGGCAGGGGATCGAGGACAGATACGCAGTATTTT.

The chain links TRBV9 to TRBJ2-2, with 7 bases fitting TRBD1. After removal of 3 bases from V and 2 bases from J, the junction contained 4 bases not matched to a gene. From germline, CDR1 is SGDLS and CDR2 YYNGEE. CDR3 size: 15 residues. CDR3 loop: CASSGGGINTGELFF. As DNA, the CDR3 is TGTGCCAGCAGCGGAGGGGGCATTAACACCGGGGAGCTGTTTTTT. Full variable domain (rest looked up from reference TRBV9 and TRBJ2-2): DSGVTQTPKHLITATGQRVTLRCSPRSGDLSVYWYQQSLDQGLQFLIQYYNGEERAKGNILERFSAQQFPDLHSELNLSSLELGDSALYFCASSGGGINTGELFFGEGSRLTVL.

The genes are TRBV28 and TRBJ1-1; TRBD1 agrees at 10 bases. Germline lookup yields CDR1 MDHEN and CDR2 SYDVKM. J lost 7 bases, V lost 9 bases, and 5 bases had no gene match. The CDR3 length is 12 residues. In nucleotides, the CDR3 is TGTGCCAGTAAAGGGACAGGGGTTGAAGCTTTCTTT. It encodes CASKGTGVEAFF.

V usage is TRBV27 and J usage is TRBJ2-3; the match to TRBD2 covers 9 bases. Germline values: CDR1 MNHEY, CDR2 SMNVEV (reference sequence). This CDR3 spans 15 amino acids. The V gene end was trimmed by 2 bases and the J gene end by 2 bases; junction bases not matched to a gene: 2. The CDR3 loop reads CASSLLAGFTDTQYF. The CDR3 region has the DNA TGTGCCAGCAGTTTACTAGCGGGATTCACAGATACGCAGTATTTT.

V usage is TRBV7-9 and J usage is TRBJ2-7; 8 bases match TRBD1. The V and J ends lost 1 base and 6 bases, in that order; junction bases with no gene match: 5. The germline V gene encodes CDR1 SEHNR and CDR2 FQNEAQ (reference sequence). The CDR3 has 14 amino acids. Here the CDR3 reads CASSLGQGKGEQYF. For the CDR3, the DNA is TGTGCCAGCAGCTTAGGACAGGGGAAAGGCGAGCAGTACTTC.

V is TRBV2 and J is TRBJ1-5, with a possible D match to TRBD1 (5 bases). CDR1 SNHLY and CDR2 FYNNEI come from the germline V gene. Trimming cost V 3 bases and J 6 bases, with 12 bases left between them. This CDR3 comprises 14 residues. The CDR3 spells CASSDVVGAQPQHF. Written as DNA, the CDR3 is TGTGCCAGCAGTGATGTGGTAGGGGCTCAGCCCCAGCATTTT. Variable domain in full (rest from reference TRBV2 and TRBJ1-5): EPEVTQTPSHQVTQMGQEVILRCVPISNHLYFYWYRQILGQKVEFLVSFYNNEISEKSEIFDDQFSVERPDGSNFTLKIRSTKLEDSAMYFCASSDVVGAQPQHFGDGTRLSIL.

This clone was detected only once. The genes are TRBV2 and TRBJ1-6; D is possibly TRBD1 (5 bases). V gave up 5 bases and J gave up 6 bases, with 14 bases separating them. From germline, CDR1 is SNHLY and CDR2 FYNNEI. CDR3 length equals 15 residues. The DNA for the CDR3 is TGTGCCAGCAGTCTCAGGGAAAAGGGTAATTCACCCCTCCACTTT. Translation: CASSLREKGNSPLHF.

The rearrangement links TRBV6-1 to TRBJ1-5, with 7 bases fitting TRBD1. The germline V gene encodes CDR1 MNHNS and CDR2 SASEGT. This CDR3 has 14 residues. V dropped 5 bases and J dropped 5; count of bases not matched to a gene: 6. The CDR3 DNA is TGTGCCAGCAGTAGGGGGCGGGCCGATCAGCCCCAGCATTTT. Translation gives CASSRGRADQPQHF.

The chain joins TRBV4-3 to TRBJ2-1; 8 positions agree with TRBD1. The CDR3 extends over 16 amino acids. Germline V lookup: CDR1 LGHNA, CDR2 YSLEER. V dropped 1 base and J dropped 0; count of bases not matched to a gene: 2. In nucleotides, the CDR3 is TGCGCCAGCAGCCAAGCAGGGGGCAACTCCTACAATGAGCAGTTCTTC. Translated, it gives CASSQAGGNSYNEQFF.

CDR3 amino acids: CASSSERGLAGELFF. As DNA, the CDR3 is TGTGCCAGCAGCTCCGAGCGGGGGTTAGCCGGGGAGCTGTTTTTT. The J gene is TRBJ2-2, the V gene TRBV5-6; 8 positions match TRBD2. The CDR3 sequence is 15 residues long. Germline-derived CDR1 and CDR2 are SGHDT and YYEEEE. With 3 bases clipped from V and 6 bases from J, the junction kept 7 bases outside the gene matches.

The V gene is TRBV10-2, the J gene TRBJ2-3; 7 bases fit TRBD2. The V gene end was trimmed by 4 bases and the J gene end by 4 bases; junction bases not matched to a gene: 14. CDR3 length: 17 amino acids. Germline CDR1 and CDR2: WSHSY and SAAADI. The CDR3 reads CASSAGRLAGDSDTQYF. CDR3 in DNA: TGCGCCAGCAGTGCAGGGCGGTTGGCGGGGGACTCAGATACGCAGTATTTT.

The table lists this clone with a few counts. The rearrangement links TRBV9 to TRBJ2-5; 7 nucleotides agree with TRBD2. Germline trimming cut 0 bases from V and 5 bases from J; bases unmatched to any gene: 1. This CDR3 contains 13 residues. Germline loops: CDR1 SGDLS, CDR2 YYNGEE. The CDR3 coding sequence is TGTGCCAGCAGCGTAGACGGGGGGGAGACCCAGTACTTC. Protein product: CASSVDGGETQYF.

The chain joins TRBV4-1 to TRBJ2-1; TRBD1 matches 7 bases. V gave up 3 bases and J gave up 4 bases; unmatched junction bases: 0. CDR3 length: 13 amino acids. Germline CDR1 and CDR2: MGHRA and YSYEKL. The CDR3 region is CASSQGQYNEQFF. DNA for the CDR3: TGCGCCAGCAGCCAGGGACAGTACAATGAGCAGTTCTTC.

This clone appeared a few times. V is TRBV27 and J is TRBJ1-2; the D gene is possibly TRBD1 (5 bases). CDR3 length: 14 amino acids. The germline gives CDR1 MNHEY, CDR2 SMNVEV (reference sequence). V lost 5 bases, J lost 1 base, and 11 bases lay in between. The CDR3 reads CASSDFQGNYGYTF. CDR3 in DNA: TGTGCCAGCAGTGACTTTCAGGGTAACTATGGCTACACCTTC.

This clone was detected only a few times. The rearrangement joins TRBV4-2 to TRBJ1-4, with a weak D call TRBD1 (5 bases). The germline V gene has CDR1 LGHNA and CDR2 YNFKEQ. Trimming removed 2 bases at V and 7 bases at J, with 20 bases between. CDR3 length equals 17 residues. The CDR3 region is CASSQRRGEGATEKLFF. The CDR3 DNA is TGTGCCAGCAGCCAACGCCGGGGGGAAGGGGCCACTGAAAAACTGTTTTTT.

The rearrangement links TRBV25-1 to TRBJ2-3; 10 bases align to TRBD2. J lost 3 bases, V lost 4 bases, and 7 bases had no gene match. This CDR3 comprises 16 residues. Germline V gene sequence: CDR1 MGHDK, CDR2 SYGVNS. The CDR3 loop reads CASSGGSGGTTDTQYF. CDR3 sequence (DNA): TGTGCCAGCAGTGGGGGTAGCGGGGGGACAACAGATACGCAGTATTTT.

The CDR3 DNA reads as TGTGCCAGCAGTGAGCAGGGCCTCTCCGGGGCCAACGTCCTGACTTTC. Its translation: CASSEQGLSGANVLTF. The chain combines TRBV6-1 with TRBJ2-6; D possibly corresponds to TRBD1 (5 bases). The V gene lost 3 bases and the J gene lost 4 bases, with 13 bases spanning the gap. Germline loops: CDR1 MNHNS, CDR2 SASEGT. This CDR3 region has 16 residues.

This sequence joins TRBV7-2 and TRBJ1-3; D call uncertain. Germline loops: CDR1 SGHTA, CDR2 FQGNSA. This CDR3 comprises 13 residues. Trimming stripped 4 bases from V and 5 bases from J, with 9 bases between. Here the CDR3 reads CASSSGNRNTIYF. The CDR3 DNA sequence: TGTGCCAGCAGCTCCGGGAATCGAAACACCATATATTTT.

This rearrangement joins TRBV28 to TRBJ1-5, with D possibly TRBD1 on 5 matching bases. This CDR3 is built from 13 residues. Trimming took 1 base from V and 11 from J, leaving 12 bases between them. Germline CDR1 MDHEN, CDR2 SYDVKM. The CDR3 region is CASSLSFRAAQHF. The CDR3 coding sequence is TGTGCCAGCAGTTTATCCTTCAGGGCAGCCCAGCATTTT.